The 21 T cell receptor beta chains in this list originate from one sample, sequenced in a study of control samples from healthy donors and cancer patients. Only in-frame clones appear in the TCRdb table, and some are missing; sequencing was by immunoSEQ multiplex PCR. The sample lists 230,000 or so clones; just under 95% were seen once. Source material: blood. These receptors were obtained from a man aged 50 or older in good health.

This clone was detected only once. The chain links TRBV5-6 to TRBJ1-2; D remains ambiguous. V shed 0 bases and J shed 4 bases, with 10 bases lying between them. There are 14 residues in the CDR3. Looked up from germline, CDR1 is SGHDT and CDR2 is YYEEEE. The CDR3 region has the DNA TGTGCCAGCAGCTTGGACGGGCGGAGCTATGGCTACACCTTC. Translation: CASSLDGRSYGYTF.

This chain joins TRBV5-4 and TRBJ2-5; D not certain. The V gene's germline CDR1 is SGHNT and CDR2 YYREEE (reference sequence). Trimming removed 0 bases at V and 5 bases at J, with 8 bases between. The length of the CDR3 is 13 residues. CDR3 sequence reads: CASSLARRETQYF. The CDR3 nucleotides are TGTGCCAGCAGCTTGGCCCGTAGGGAGACCCAGTACTTC.

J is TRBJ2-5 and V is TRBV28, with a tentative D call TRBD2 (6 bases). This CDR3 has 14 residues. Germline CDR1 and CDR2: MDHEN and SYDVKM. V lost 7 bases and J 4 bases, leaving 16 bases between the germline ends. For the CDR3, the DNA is TGTGCCAGCACACGGAGGAGGGGTGGAGAGACCCAGTACTTC. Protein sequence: CASTRRRGGETQYF.

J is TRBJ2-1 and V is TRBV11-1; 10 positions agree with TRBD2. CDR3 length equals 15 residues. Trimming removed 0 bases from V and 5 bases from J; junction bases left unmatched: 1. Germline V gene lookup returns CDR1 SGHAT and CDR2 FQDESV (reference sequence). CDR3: CASSLASGGNNEQFF. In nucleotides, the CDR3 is TGTGCCAGCAGCTTAGCTAGCGGGGGGAACAATGAGCAGTTCTTC.

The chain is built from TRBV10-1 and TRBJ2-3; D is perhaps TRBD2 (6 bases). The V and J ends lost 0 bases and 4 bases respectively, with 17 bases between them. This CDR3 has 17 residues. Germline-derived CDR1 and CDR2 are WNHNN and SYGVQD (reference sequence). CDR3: CASSESGTPLVPDTQYF. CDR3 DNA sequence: TGCGCCAGCAGTGAGTCAGGGACTCCCCTAGTCCCAGATACGCAGTATTTT.

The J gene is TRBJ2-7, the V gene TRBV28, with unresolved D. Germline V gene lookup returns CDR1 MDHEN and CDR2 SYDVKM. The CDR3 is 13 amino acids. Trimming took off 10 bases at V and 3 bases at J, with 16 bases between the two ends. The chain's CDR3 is CATSRALSYEQYF. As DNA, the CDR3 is TGTGCCACCTCAAGGGCATTGAGCTACGAGCAGTACTTC.

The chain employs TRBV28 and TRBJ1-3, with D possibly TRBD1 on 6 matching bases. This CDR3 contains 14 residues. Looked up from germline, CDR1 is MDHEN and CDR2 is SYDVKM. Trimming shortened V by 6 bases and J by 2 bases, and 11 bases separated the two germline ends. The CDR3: CASSLNRAGNTIYF. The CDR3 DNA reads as TGTGCCAGCAGCCTTAACAGGGCTGGAAACACCATATATTTT. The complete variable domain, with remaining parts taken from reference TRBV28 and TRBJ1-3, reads DVKVTQSSRYLVKRTGEKVFLECVQDMDHENMFWYRQDPGLGLRLIYFSYDVKMKEKGDIPEGYSVSREKKERFSLILESASTNQTSMYLCASSLNRAGNTIYFGEGSWLTVV.

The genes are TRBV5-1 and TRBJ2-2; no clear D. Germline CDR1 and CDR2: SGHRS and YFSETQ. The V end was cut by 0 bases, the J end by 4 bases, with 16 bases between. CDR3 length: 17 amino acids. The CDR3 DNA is TGCGCCAGCAGCTTGGCCGGCTCCCGTTGGACCACCGGGGAGCTGTTTTTT. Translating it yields CASSLAGSRWTTGELFF.

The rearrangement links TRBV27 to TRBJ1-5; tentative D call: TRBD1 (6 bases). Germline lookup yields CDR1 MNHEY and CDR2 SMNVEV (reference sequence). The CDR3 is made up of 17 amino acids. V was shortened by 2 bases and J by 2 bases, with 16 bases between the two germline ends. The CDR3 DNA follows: TGTGCCAGCAGTTTAATGGGGGCGGGGGTTCGCAATCAGCCCCAGCATTTT. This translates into CASSLMGAGVRNQPQHF.

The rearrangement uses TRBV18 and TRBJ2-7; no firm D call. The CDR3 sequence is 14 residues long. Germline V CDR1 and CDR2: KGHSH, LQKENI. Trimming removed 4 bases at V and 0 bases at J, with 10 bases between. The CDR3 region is CASSLAASSYEQYV. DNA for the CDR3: TGTGCCAGCTCACTGGCAGCCAGCTCCTACGAGCAGTACGTC.

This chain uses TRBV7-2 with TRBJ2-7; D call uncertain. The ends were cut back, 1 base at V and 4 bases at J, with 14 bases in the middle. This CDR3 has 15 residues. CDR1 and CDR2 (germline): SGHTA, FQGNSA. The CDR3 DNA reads TGTGCCAGCAGCTTAGAACCCACAGTTCTATACGAGCAGTACTTC. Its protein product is CASSLEPTVLYEQYF.

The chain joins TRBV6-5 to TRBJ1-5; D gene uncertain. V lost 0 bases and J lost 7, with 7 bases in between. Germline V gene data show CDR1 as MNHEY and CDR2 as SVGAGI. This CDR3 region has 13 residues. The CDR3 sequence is CASSYSGVQPQHF. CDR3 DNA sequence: TGTGCCAGCAGTTACTCAGGCGTCCAGCCCCAGCATTTT.

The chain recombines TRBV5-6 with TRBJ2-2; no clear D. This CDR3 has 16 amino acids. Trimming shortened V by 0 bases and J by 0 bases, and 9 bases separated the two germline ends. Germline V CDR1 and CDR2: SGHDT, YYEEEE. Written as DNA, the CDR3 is TGTGCCAGCAGCTTGGGGGCCAGAGCGAACACCGGGGAGCTGTTTTTT. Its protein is CASSLGARANTGELFF.

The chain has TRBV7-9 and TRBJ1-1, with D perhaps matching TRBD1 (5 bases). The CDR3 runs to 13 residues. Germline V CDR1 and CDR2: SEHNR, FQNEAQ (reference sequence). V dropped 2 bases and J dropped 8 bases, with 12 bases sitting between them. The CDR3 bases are TGTGCCAGCAGCTTAAATGGGGGGTCGGAAGCTTTCTTT. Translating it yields CASSLNGGSEAFF.

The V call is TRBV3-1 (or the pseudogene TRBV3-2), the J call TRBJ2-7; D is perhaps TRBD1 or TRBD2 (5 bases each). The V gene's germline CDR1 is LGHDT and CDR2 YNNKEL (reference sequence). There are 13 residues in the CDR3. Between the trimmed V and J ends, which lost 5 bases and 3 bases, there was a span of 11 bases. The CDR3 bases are TGTGCCAGCAGCACCCGGGACGGCTACGAGCAGTACTTC. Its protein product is CASSTRDGYEQYF.

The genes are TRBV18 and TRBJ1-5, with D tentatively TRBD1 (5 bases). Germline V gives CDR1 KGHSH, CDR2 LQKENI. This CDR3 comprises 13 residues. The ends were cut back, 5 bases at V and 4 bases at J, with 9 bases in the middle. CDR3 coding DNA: TGTGCCAGCTCAGGCTCAGGGAATCAGCCCCAGCATTTT. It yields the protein CASSGSGNQPQHF.

CDR3 DNA sequence: TGCGCCAGCAGCTCAGATACAGCTAGCACAGATACGCAGTATTTT. It codes for CASSSDTASTDTQYF. This chain uses TRBV5-1 with TRBJ2-3; no definite D call. The CDR3 covers 15 residues. Germline V gene data show CDR1 as SGHRS and CDR2 as YFSETQ. V lost 3 bases and J 0 bases, leaving 11 bases between the germline ends.

CDR3 region: CASSLGTSGGSETQYF. CDR3 sequence (DNA): TGTGCCAGCAGCTTAGGGACTAGCGGGGGCAGCGAGACCCAGTACTTC. The chain carries TRBV7-2 and TRBJ2-5, with TRBD2 identical over 13 bases. Germline CDR1 SGHTA, CDR2 FQGNSA. This CDR3 contains 16 residues. The V gene end was trimmed by 1 base and the J gene end by 5 bases; junction bases not matched to a gene: 4.

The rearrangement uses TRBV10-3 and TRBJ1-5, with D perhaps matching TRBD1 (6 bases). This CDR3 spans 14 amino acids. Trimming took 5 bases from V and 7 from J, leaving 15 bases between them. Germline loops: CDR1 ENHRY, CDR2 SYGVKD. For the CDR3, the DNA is TGTGCCATCAGTTACGACAGGAAGGACCAGCCCCAGCATTTT. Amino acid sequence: CAISYDRKDQPQHF.

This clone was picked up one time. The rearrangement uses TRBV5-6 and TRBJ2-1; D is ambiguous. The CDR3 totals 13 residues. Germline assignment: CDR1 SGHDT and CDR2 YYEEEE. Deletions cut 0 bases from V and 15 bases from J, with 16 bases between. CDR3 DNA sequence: TGTGCCAGCAGCTTGGGGGGTCTACGGTCTTGGTTCTTC. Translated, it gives CASSLGGLRSWFF.

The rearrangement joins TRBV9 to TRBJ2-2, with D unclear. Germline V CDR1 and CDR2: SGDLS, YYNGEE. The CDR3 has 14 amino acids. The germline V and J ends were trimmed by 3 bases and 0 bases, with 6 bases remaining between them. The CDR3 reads CASSGHTNTGELFF. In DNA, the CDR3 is TGTGCCAGCAGCGGGCATACGAACACCGGGGAGCTGTTTTTT.